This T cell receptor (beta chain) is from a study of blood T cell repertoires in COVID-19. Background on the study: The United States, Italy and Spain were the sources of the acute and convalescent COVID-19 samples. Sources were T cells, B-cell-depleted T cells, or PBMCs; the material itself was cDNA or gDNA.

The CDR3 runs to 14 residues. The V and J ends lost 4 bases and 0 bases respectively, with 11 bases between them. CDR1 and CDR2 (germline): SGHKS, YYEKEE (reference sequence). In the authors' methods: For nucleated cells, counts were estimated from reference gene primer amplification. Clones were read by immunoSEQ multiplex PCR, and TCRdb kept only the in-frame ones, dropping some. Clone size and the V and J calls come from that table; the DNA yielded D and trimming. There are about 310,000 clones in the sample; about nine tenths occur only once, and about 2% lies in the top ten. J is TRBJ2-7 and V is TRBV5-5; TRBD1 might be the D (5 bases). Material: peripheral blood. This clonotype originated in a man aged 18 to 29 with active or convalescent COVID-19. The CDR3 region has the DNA TGTGCCAGCAGCAAGGACATAAACTCCTACGAGCAGTACTTC. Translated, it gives CASSKDINSYEQYF.